The 5 T cell receptor beta chains listed next were all sequenced from one sample in a study of cytomegalovirus exposure and HLA in healthy donors. The PCR made use of 60 Vbeta and 13 Jbeta primers. The method was immunoSEQ multiplex PCR; TCRdb's version includes in-frame clones alone and lacks a portion of them. The sample contains about 110,000 clones, approximately 82% of which appear only once. Sequencing used PBMCs. Source of these receptors: a man aged 30-40 years in good health and CMV-seropositive.

The chain employs TRBV7-6 and TRBJ2-2; 8 bases map to TRBD1. In germline, CDR1 is SGHVS, CDR2 FNYEAQ. Trimming at V came to 5 bases and at J to 2 bases, leaving 7 bases not matched to a gene. The CDR3 is made up of 16 amino acids. The CDR3 loop reads CASSPLGQGNTGELFF. CDR3 sequence (DNA): TGTGCCAGCAGCCCCCTCGGACAGGGTAACACCGGGGAGCTGTTTTTT.

The J gene is TRBJ2-7, the V gene TRBV10-2; 7 bases map to TRBD1. Trimming removed 6 bases from V and 6 bases from J; junction bases left unmatched: 2. This CDR3 spans 11 amino acids. The V gene's germline CDR1 is WSHSY and CDR2 SAAADI. CDR3 nucleotide sequence: TGCGCCAGCAGATGGGACAGCGAGCAGTACGTC. Residues: CASRWDSEQYV.

This rearrangement joins TRBV29-1 to TRBJ2-5; D not certain. CDR3 size: 14 residues. Germline values: CDR1 SQVTM, CDR2 ANQGSEA. V lost 4 bases and J 3 bases, leaving 15 bases between the germline ends. This CDR3 reads CSVARKFSEETQYF. As DNA, the CDR3 is TGCAGCGTTGCCAGAAAATTTTCCGAAGAGACCCAGTACTTC.

The chain is built from TRBV10-3 and TRBJ1-2, with D unresolved. V dropped 11 bases and J dropped 6 bases, with 16 bases sitting between them. The germline gives CDR1 ENHRY, CDR2 SYGVKD. The CDR3 is made up of 12 amino acids. CDR3 bases: TGTGCCTCGGGAGAGTATCAGGATGGCTACACCTTC. Amino acids: CASGEYQDGYTF.

This clone was seen once. The V gene is TRBV6-5, the J gene TRBJ1-2; D remains unclear. CDR1 and CDR2 (germline): MNHEY, SVGAGI. The CDR3 covers 13 residues. V was trimmed by 6 bases and J by 3 bases, leaving 11 bases between them. The CDR3 DNA reads as TGTGCCAGCAGGGAGGGAAGCTACTATGGCTACACCTTC. Protein sequence: CASREGSYYGYTF.